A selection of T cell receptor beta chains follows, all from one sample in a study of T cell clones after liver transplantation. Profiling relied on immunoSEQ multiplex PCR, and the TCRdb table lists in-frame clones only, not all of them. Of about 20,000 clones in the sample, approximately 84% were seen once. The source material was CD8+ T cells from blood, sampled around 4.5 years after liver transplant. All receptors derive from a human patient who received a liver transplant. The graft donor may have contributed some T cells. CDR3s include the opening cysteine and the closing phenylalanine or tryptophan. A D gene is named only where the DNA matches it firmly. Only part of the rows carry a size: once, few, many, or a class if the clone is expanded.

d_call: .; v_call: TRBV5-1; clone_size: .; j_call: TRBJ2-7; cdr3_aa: CASSLAHEQYF; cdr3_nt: TGCGCCAGCAGCTTGGCCCACGAGCAGTACTTC
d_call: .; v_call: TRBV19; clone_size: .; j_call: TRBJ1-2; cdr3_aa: CASNGRIGYTF; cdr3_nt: TGTGCCAGTAACGGACGTATCGGCTACACCTTC
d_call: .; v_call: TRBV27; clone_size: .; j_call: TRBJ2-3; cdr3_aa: CASSPGLATSSTDTQYF; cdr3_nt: TGTGCCAGCAGTCCTGGACTCGCAACCTCTAGCACAGATACGCAGTATTTT
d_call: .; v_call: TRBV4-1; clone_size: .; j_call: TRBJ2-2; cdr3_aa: CASSQVRGTGELFF; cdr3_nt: TGCGCCAGCAGCCAAGTTAGGGGCACCGGGGAGCTGTTTTTT
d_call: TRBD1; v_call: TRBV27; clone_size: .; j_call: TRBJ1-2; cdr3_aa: CASSLSGTGANYGYTF; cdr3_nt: TGTGCCAGCAGTTTATCTGGGACAGGGGCCAACTATGGCTACACCTTC
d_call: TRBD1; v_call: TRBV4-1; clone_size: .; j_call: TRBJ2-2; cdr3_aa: CASSGTANTGELFF; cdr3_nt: TGCGCCAGCAGCGGGACAGCGAACACCGGGGAGCTGTTTTTT
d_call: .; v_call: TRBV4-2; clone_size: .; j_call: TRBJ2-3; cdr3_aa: CASSQWGGSTDTQYF; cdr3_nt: TGTGCCAGCAGCCAATGGGGCGGAAGCACAGATACGCAGTATTTT
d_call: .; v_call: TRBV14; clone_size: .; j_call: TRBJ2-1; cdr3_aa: CASSQGQRTEQFF; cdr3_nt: TGTGCCAGCAGCCAAGGCCAGAGGACTGAGCAGTTCTTC
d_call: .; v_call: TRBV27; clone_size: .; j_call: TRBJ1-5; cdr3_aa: CASSLTVYSNQPQHF; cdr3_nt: TGTGCCAGCAGTTTAACGGTCTATAGCAATCAGCCCCAGCATTTT
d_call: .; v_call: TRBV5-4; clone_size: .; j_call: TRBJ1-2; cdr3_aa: CASTPGPNYGYTF; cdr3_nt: TGTGCCAGCACCCCGGGTCCGAACTATGGCTACACCTTC
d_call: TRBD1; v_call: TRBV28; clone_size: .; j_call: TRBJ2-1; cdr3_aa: CASSPPGGNEQFF; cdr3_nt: TGTGCCAGCAGTCCACCAGGGGGAAATGAGCAGTTCTTC
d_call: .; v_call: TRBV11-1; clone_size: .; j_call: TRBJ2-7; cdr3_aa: CASSNRDGGYEQYF; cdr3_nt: TGTGCCAGCAGCAACCGGGACGGGGGATACGAGCAGTACTTC
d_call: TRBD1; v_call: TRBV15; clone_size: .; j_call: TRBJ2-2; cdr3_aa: CATSSNDVTGDTGELFF; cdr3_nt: TGTGCCACCAGCAGCAATGATGTAACAGGGGACACCGGGGAGCTGTTTTTT
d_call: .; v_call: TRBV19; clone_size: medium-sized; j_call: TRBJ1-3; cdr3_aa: CASSSDRVSGNTIYF; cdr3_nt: TGTGCCAGTAGTTCTGACCGAGTCTCTGGAAACACCATATATTTT
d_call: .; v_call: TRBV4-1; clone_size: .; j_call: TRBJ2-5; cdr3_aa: CASSQGSGLGETQYF; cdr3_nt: TGCGCCAGCAGCCAAGGATCGGGCCTGGGCGAGACCCAGTACTTC
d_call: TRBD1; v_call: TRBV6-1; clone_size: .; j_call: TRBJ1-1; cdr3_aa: CASSDPGQGSEAFF; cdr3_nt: TGTGCCAGCAGTGACCCGGGACAGGGGAGTGAAGCTTTCTTT
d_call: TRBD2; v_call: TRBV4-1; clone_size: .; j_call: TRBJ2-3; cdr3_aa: CASSQAGGGGNTDTQYF; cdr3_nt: TGCGCCAGCAGCCAAGCCGGCGGGGGGGGAAACACAGATACGCAGTATTTT
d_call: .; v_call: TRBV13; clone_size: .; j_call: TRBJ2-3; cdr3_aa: CASSFFSSSTDTQYF; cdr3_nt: TGTGCCAGCAGCTTTTTCTCTTCAAGCACAGATACGCAGTATTTT
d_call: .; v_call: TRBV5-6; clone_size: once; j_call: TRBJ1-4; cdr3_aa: CASSLWQEAEKLFF; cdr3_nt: TGTGCCAGCAGCTTGTGGCAGGAGGCTGAAAAACTGTTTTTT
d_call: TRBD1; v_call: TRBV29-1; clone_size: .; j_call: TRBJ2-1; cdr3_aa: CSVEPKSRGPGNEQFF; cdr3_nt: TGCAGCGTTGAGCCCAAATCCAGGGGGCCGGGAAATGAGCAGTTCTTC
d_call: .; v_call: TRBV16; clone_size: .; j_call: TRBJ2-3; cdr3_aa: CASSLRADTQYF; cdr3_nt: TGTGCCAGCAGCCTCAGGGCAGATACGCAGTATTTT
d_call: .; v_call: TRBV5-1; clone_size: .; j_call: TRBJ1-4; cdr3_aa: CASSLDGVGEKLFF; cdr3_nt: TGCGCCAGCAGCTTGGACGGCGTCGGCGAAAAACTGTTTTTT
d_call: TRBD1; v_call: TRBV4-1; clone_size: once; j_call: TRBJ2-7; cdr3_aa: CASSLWTGGYEQYF; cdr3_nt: TGCGCCAGCAGCCTGTGGACAGGAGGCTACGAGCAGTACTTC
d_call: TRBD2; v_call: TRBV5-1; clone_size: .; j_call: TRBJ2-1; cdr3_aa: CASSWDGTSGGPTNEQFF; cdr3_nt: TGCGCCAGCAGCTGGGACGGGACTAGCGGGGGGCCGACCAATGAGCAGTTCTTC
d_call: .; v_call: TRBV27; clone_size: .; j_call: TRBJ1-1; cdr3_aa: CASSLSGIFTEAFF; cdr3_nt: TGTGCCAGCAGTTTATCAGGGATTTTCACTGAAGCTTTCTTT
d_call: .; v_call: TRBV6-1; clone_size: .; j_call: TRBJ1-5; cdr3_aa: CASSETVTSNQPQHF; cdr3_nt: TGTGCCAGCAGTGAGACAGTCACTAGCAATCAGCCCCAGCATTTT
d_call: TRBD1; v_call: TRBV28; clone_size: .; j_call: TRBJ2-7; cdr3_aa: CASSLGQGALDEQYF; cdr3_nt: TGTGCCAGCAGCCTGGGACAGGGTGCGCTGGACGAGCAGTACTTC
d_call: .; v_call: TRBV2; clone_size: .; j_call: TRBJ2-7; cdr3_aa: CASSEGADYEQYF; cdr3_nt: TGTGCCAGCAGTGAAGGGGCAGACTACGAGCAGTACTTC
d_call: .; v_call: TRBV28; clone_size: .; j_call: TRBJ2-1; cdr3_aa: CASSFTGAGSSYNEQFF; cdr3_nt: TGTGCCAGCAGTTTCACTGGGGCAGGGTCCTCCTACAATGAGCAGTTCTTC
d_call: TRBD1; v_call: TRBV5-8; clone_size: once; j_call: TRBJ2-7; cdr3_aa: CASSPRDRVRGEQYF; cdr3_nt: TGTGCCAGCAGCCCCCGGGACAGGGTTCGCGGCGAGCAGTACTTC
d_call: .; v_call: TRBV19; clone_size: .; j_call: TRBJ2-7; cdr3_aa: CASSMAEFYEQYF; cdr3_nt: TGTGCCAGTAGTATGGCTGAATTCTACGAGCAGTACTTC
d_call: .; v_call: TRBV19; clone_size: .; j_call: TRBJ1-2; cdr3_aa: CASSIPTGRRRYGYTF; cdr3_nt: TGTGCCAGTAGTATCCCGACCGGCCGTAGGAGGTATGGCTACACCTTC
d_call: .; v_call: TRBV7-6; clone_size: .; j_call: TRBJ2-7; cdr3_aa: CASSLTRSSYEQYF; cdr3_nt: TGTGCCAGCAGCTTAACGAGGTCCTCCTACGAGCAGTACTTC
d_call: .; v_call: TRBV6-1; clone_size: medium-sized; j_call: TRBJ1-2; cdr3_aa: CASSVVGRGDGYTF; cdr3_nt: TGTGCCAGCAGTGTCGTGGGGCGGGGGGATGGCTACACCTTC
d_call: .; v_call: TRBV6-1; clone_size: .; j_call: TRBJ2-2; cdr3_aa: CASSEEGWGAGTGELFF; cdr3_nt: TGTGCCAGCAGTGAAGAAGGCTGGGGCGCCGGCACCGGGGAGCTGTTTTTT
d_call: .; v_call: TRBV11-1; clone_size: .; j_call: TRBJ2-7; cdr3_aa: CASSPPDRAYEQYF; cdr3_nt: TGTGCCAGCAGCCCGCCGGACAGAGCCTACGAGCAGTACTTC
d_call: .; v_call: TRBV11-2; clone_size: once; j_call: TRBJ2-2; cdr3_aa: CASSSGWVSTGELFF; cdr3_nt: TGTGCCAGCAGTTCAGGGTGGGTGAGCACCGGGGAGCTGTTTTTT
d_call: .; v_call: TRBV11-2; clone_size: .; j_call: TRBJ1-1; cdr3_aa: CASSQGAGVGLGTEAFF; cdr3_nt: TGTGCCAGCAGCCAAGGGGCAGGGGTGGGGTTGGGCACTGAAGCTTTCTTT
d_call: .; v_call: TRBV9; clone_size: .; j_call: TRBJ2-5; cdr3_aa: CASSVEPGAGTQYF; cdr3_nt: TGTGCCAGCAGCGTAGAGCCGGGGGCCGGGACCCAGTACTTC
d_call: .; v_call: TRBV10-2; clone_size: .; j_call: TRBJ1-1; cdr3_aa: CASSESNSQNTEAFF; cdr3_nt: TGCGCCAGCAGTGAATCCAACAGCCAGAACACTGAAGCTTTCTTT
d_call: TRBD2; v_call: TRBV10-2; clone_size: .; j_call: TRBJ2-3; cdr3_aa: CASSLLSGGTDTQYF; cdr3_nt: TGCGCCAGCAGCCTACTTAGCGGGGGGACAGATACGCAGTATTTT
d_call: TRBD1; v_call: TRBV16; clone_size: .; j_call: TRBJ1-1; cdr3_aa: CASSQSTGGLTEAFF; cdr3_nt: TGTGCCAGCAGCCAATCTACAGGGGGCTTGACTGAAGCTTTCTTT
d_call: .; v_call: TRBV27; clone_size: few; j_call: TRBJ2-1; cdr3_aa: CASSLGLVKAEQFF; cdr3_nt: TGTGCCAGCAGTTTAGGCCTTGTTAAGGCTGAGCAGTTCTTC
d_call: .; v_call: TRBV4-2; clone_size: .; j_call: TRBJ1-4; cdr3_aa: CASSQEEGGGHEKLFF; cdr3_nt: TGTGCCAGCAGCCAGGAGGAGGGTGGGGGCCATGAAAAACTGTTTTTT
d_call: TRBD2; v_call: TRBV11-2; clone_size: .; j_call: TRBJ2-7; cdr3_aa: CASSSWTSGGYDEQYF; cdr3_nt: TGTGCCAGCAGCTCCTGGACTAGCGGGGGTTACGACGAGCAGTACTTC
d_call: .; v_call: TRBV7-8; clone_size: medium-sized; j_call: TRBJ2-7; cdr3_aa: CASSPRGENYEQYF; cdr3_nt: TGTGCCAGCAGCCCCCGGGGAGAAAACTACGAGCAGTACTTC
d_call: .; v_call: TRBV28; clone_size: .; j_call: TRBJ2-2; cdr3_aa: CASRTPRRDTGELFF; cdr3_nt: TGTGCCAGCAGGACCCCCAGAAGGGATACCGGGGAGCTGTTTTTT
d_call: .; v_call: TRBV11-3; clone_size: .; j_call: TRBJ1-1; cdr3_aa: CASSSLGATEAFF; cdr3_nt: TGTGCCAGCAGCTCGCTCGGGGCCACTGAAGCTTTCTTT
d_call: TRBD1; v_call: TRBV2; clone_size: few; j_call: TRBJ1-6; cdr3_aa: CASSGDREPAPNSPLHF; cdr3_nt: TGTGCCAGCAGTGGCGACAGGGAGCCCGCGCCTAATTCACCCCTCCACTTT